This entry describes one TCR beta chain. Its antigen is not identified. These data are taken from a study of OX40 agonist ivuxolimab in advanced cancers. Overall study: Ivuxolimab is a fully human IgG2 antibody that activates OX40 (CD134). Under the entry rules, prior anti-PD-1, anti-PD-L1 or anti-CTLA-4 therapy was allowed, and about 38% had some. Findings and limits, study-wide: Compared with others, partial responders at 0.1-3.0 mg/kg displayed clonal expansion among the lowest. Low levels of normalized T-cell clonal expansion also appeared in some nonresponders.

The germline V gene encodes CDR1 GTSNPN and CDR2 SVGIG (reference sequence). The CDR3 sequence is 15 residues long. Unmatched junction bases numbered 5, after V lost 2 bases and J lost 7 bases. Libraries were prepared by immunoSEQ multiplex PCR; TCRdb keeps only in-frame clonotypes and omits some of them. The sample lists tens of thousands of clones; roughly nine tenths were seen once. The clonotype comes from an adult with an advanced solid tumor such as melanoma, head and neck, liver or kidney cancer. This sample comprised CD4+ or CD8+ T cells sorted from blood, obtained in a trial of the OX40 agonist ivuxolimab. The J gene is TRBJ2-1, the V gene TRBV30; 13 nucleotides line up with TRBD2. In DNA form, the CDR3 reads TGTGCCTGGAGTCGACTAGCGGGAGGCTCGAATGAGCAGTTCTTC. It yields the protein CAWSRLAGGSNEQFF.